One sample yielded the 2 T cell receptor beta chains listed below, sequenced in a study of response to subunit inactivated influenza vaccine. Each CDR3 protein is one row after TCRdb ran MiXCR on the RT-PCR reads. The table records about 160,000 distinct CDR3 sequences, approximately 10% of them present only once. Sequenced here: non-naive T cells sorted from PBMCs, sampled 35 to 45 days after vaccination. The receptors here all came from a man aged 50 or older who received an inactivated influenza vaccine.

This clonotype was observed a handful of times. The chain employs TRBV2 and TRBJ2-2; D perhaps matches TRBD1 (6 bases). CDR1 is SNHLY, CDR2 FYNNEI, per germline. The CDR3 contains 14 residues. V lost 2 bases, J lost 4 bases, and 8 bases lay in between. CDR3 in DNA: TGTGCCAGCAGTGAAACAGGGAGCACCGGGGAGCTGTTTTTT. It is translated as CASSETGSTGELFF.

This clonotype has more than one count but fewer than ten. The CDR3 nucleotides read TGTGCCAGCAGGACCCCCGAGACGTGGCTGTACCAAGAGACCCAGTACTTC. The encoded protein is CASRTPETWLYQETQYF. The chain links TRBV2 to TRBJ2-5, with unresolved D. The CDR3 totals 17 residues. In germline, CDR1 is SNHLY, CDR2 FYNNEI. V was clipped by 6 bases and J by 0 bases, with 20 bases between them.